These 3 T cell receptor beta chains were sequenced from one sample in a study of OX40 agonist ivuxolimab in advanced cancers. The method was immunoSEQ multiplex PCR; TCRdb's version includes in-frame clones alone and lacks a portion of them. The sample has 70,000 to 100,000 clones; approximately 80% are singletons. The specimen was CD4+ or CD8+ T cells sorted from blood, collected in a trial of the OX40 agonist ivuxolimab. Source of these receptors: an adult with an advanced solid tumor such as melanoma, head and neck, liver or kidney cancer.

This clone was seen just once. CDR3 sequence (DNA): TGTGCCATCAGAACAGGGGGCGGCAGCTCTGGGGCCAACGTCCTGACTTTC. It encodes CAIRTGGGSSGANVLTF. This rearrangement joins TRBV10-3 to TRBJ2-6; 9 positions agree with TRBD1. The trim removed 6 bases at V and 0 bases at J, leaving 6 bases unmatched. Germline values: CDR1 ENHRY, CDR2 SYGVKD. This CDR3 contains 17 residues.

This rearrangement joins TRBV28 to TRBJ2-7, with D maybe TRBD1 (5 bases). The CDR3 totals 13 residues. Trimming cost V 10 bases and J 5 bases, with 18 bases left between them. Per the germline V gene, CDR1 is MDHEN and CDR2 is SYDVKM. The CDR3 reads CATLGPLGDEQYF. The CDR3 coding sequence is TGTGCCACCTTGGGGCCTCTAGGGGACGAGCAGTACTTC.

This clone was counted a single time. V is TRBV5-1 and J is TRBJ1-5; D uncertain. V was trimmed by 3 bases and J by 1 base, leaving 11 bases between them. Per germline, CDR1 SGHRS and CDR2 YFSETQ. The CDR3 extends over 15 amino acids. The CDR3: CASSSEPQSNQPQHF. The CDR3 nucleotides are TGCGCCAGCAGCTCCGAACCCCAGAGCAATCAGCCCCAGCATTTT.